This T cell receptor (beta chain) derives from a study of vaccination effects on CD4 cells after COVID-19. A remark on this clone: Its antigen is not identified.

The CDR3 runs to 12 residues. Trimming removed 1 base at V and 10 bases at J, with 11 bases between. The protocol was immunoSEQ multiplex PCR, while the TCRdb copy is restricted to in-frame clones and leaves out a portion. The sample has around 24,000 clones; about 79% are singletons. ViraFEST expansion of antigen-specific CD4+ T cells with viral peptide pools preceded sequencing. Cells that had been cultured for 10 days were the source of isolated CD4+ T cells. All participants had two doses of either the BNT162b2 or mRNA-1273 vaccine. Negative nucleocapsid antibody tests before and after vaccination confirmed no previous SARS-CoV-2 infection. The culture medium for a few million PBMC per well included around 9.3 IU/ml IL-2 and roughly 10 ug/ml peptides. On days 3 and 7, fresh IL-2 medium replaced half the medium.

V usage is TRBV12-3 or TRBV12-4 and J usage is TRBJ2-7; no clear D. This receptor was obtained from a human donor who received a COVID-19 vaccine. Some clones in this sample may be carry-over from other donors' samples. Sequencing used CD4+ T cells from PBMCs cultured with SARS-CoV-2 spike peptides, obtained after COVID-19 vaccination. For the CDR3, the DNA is TGTGCCAGCAGTTTAGGGCGGTCATTCCAGTACGTC. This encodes CASSLGRSFQYV.